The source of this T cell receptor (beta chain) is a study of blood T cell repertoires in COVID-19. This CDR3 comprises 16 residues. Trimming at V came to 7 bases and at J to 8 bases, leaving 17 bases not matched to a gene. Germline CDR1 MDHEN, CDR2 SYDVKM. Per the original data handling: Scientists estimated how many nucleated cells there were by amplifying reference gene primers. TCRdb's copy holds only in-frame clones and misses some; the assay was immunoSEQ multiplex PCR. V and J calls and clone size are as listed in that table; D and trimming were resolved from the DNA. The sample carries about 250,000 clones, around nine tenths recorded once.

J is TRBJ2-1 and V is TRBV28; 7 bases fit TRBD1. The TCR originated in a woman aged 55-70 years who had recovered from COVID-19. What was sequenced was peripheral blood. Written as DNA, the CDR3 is TGTGCCAGCACCTTTATAAGGGGGCGCGAGGCCCATGAGCAGTTCTTC. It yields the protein CASTFIRGREAHEQFF.